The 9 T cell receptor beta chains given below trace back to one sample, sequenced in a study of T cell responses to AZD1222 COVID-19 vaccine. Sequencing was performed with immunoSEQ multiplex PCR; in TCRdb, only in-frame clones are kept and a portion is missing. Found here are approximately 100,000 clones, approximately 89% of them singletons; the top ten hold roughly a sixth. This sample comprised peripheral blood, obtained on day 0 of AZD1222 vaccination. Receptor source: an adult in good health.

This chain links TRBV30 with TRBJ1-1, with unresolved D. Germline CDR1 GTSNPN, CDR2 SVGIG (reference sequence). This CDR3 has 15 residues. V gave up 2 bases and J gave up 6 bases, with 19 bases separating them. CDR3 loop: CAWSPPNLVGPEAFF. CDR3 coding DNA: TGTGCCTGGAGTCCCCCGAATCTGGTTGGGCCTGAAGCTTTCTTT.

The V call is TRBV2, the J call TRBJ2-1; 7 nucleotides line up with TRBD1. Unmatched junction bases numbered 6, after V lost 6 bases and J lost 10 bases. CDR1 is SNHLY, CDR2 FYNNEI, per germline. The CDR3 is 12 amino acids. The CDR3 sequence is CASSTRGPEQFF. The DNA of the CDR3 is TGTGCCAGCAGCACAAGGGGGCCCGAGCAGTTCTTC.

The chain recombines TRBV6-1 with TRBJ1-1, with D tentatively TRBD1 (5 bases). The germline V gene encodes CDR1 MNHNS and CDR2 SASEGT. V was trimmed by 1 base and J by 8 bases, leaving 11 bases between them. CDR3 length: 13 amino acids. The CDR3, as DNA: TGTGCCAGCAGTGAAGTTGGGGCGTCCGAAGCTTTCTTT. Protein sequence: CASSEVGASEAFF.

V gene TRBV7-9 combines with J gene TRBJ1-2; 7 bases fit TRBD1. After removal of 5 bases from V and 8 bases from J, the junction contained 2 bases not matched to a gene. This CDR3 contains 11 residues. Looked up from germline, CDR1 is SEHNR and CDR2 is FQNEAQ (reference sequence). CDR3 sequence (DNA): TGTGCCAGCAGCCGACAGGGAGGCTACACCTTC. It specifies CASSRQGGYTF.

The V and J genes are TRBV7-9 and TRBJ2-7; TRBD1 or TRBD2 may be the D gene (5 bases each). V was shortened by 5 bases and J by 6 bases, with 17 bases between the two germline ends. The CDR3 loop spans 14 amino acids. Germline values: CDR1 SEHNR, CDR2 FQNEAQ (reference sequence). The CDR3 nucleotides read TGTGCCAGCAGCCCCCGGACTGGGGGATTCGAGCAGTACTTC. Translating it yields CASSPRTGGFEQYF.

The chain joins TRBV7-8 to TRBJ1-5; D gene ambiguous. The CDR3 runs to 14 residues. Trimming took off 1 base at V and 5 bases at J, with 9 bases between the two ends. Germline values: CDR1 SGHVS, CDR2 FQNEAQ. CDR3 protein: CASSLDGDDQPQHF. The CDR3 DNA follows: TGTGCCAGCAGCTTAGACGGTGACGATCAGCCCCAGCATTTT.

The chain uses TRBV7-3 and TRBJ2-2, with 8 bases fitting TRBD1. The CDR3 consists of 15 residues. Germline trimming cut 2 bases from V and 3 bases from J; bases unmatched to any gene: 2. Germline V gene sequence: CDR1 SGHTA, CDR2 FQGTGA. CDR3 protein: CASSLRQGYTGELFF. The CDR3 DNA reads TGTGCCAGCAGCTTACGACAGGGGTACACCGGGGAGCTGTTTTTT.

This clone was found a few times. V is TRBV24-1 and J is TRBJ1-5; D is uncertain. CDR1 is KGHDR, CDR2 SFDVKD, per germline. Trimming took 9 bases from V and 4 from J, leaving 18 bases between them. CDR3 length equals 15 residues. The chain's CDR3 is CATSTPLRENQPQHF. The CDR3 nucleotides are TGTGCCACCTCTACACCGCTACGGGAGAATCAGCCCCAGCATTTT.

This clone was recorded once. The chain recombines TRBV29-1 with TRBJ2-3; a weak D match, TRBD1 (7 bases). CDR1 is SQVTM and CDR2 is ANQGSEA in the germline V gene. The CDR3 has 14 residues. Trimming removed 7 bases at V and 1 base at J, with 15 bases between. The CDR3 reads CSDGQEGRTDTQYF. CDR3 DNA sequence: TGCAGCGATGGACAGGAGGGTCGCACAGATACGCAGTATTTT.